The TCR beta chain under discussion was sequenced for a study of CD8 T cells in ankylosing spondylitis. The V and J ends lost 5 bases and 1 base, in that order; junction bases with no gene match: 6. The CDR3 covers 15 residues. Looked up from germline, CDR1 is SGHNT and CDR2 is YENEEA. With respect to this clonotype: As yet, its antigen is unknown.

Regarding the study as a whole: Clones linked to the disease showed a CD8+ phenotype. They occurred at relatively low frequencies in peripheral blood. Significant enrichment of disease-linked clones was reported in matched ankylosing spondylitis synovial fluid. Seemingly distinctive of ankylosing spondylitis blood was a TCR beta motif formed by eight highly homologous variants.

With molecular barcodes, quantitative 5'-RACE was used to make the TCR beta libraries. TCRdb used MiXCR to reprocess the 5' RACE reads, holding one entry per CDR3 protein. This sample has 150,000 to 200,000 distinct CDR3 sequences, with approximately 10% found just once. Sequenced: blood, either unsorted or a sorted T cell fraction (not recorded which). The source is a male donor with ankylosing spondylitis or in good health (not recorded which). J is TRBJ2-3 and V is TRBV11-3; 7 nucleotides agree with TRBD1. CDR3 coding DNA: TGTGCCAGCAGCCCCCGACAGGGAGGCACAGATACGCAGTATTTT. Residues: CASSPRQGGTDTQYF.